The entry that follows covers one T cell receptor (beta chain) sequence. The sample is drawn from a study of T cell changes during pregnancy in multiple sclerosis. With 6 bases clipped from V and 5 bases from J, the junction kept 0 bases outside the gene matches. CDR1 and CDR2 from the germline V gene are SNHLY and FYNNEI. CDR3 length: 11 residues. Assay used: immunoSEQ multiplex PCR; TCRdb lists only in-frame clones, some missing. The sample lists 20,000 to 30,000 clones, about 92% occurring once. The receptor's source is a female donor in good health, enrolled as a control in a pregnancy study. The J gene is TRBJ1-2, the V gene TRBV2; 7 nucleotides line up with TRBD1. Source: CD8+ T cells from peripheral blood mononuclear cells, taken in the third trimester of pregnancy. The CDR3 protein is CASRTGYGYTF. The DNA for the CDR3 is TGTGCCAGCAGGACAGGGTATGGCTACACCTTC.